This TCR beta chain was recorded in a study of CD8 T cells in ankylosing spondylitis (dated by TCRdb to 2015 to 2018). Study-wide context: To find TCR variants linked to disease, the study profiled T cell receptor beta repertoires in ankylosing spondylitis patients and healthy donors. Peripheral blood was sampled, and synovial fluid was also collected from ankylosing spondylitis patients. The whole study cohort included some 100 healthy donors and around 24 ankylosing spondylitis patients.

There are 16 amino acids in the CDR3, from cysteine to phenylalanine inclusive. Solely the CDR3 DNA is kept, with 48 bases framed from the first base. CDR1 and CDR2, per the germline V gene (reference sequence), are MNHEY and SMNVEV. V loses 2 bases of germline sequence and J loses 0 bases, and the interval between the two ends is 11 bases. The research as a whole found: A TCR beta motif made up of eight highly homologous amino acid variants appeared to be characteristic of blood from ankylosing spondylitis patients. The disease-linked clones had a CD8+ phenotype and were found at relatively low frequencies in peripheral blood. Some TCR beta motif variants had previously been reported in synovial fluid and blood of reactive arthritis patients, which suggested common disease-initiation mechanisms. Significant enrichment of the disease-linked clones was reported in matched synovial fluid samples from ankylosing spondylitis patients.

As concerns this clonotype: Its recognized antigen is unknown. It has no much larger one-base neighbor in the sample; base qualities were not kept.

Sequencing relied on an Illumina HiSeq 2500. Quantitative 5'-RACE with molecular barcodes was used to prepare TCR beta libraries. Concerning the study's data processing: Disease-linked TCR variants were identified with a new computational method built on a probabilistic model of VDJ rearrangement. TCRdb trimmed public reads at Q25 via fastp, called clones via MiXCR and kept in-frame beta chains. Records with the same CDR3 protein are collapsed into one entry carrying the most frequent genes and DNA. None of the V and J calls come from the authors' own analysis; TCRdb made them. This sample holds approximately 300,000 distinct CDR3 sequences; around 20% were observed only once. The ten largest clones add up to 3% to 4% of the sample.

Sequences were obtained from blood, either unsorted or a sorted T cell fraction (not recorded which). In this chain, TRBV27 is recombined with TRBJ2-4, with the D gene too uncertain to name. The source of this sequence is a female donor with ankylosing spondylitis or in good health (not recorded which). The DNA sequence is TGTGCCAGCAGTTTAAGCCCGGCAACAGCCAAAAACATTCAGTACTTC. Its amino acids are CASSLSPATAKNIQYF.